These 15 T cell receptor beta chains were all obtained from the same sample, sequenced in a study of T cell responses to AZD1222 COVID-19 vaccine. Profiling relied on immunoSEQ multiplex PCR, and the TCRdb table lists in-frame clones only, not all of them. The sample lists around 140,000 clones, around 89% occurring once. The sample here was peripheral blood, taken on day 0 of AZD1222 vaccination. The receptors stem from an adult in good health.

The V call is TRBV28, the J call TRBJ1-1; 7 positions agree with TRBD1. The CDR3 covers 14 residues. Germline trimming cut 6 bases from V and 3 bases from J; bases unmatched to any gene: 7. Germline lookup yields CDR1 MDHEN and CDR2 SYDVKM. CDR3 residues: CASRPTGSDTEAFF. The CDR3 DNA follows: TGTGCCAGCAGGCCGACAGGGAGCGACACTGAAGCTTTCTTT.

J is TRBJ2-1 and V is TRBV16; maybe TRBD2 (6 bases). Trimming removed 2 bases from V and 0 bases from J, with 11 bases in between. Germline V gives CDR1 KGHSY, CDR2 FQNENV. The CDR3 runs 16 residues. The DNA for the CDR3 is TGTGCCAGCAGCCAAACTAGCAGGAGCTCCTACAATGAGCAGTTCTTC. It encodes CASSQTSRSSYNEQFF.

This clone was seen only a few times. The V gene is TRBV9, the J gene TRBJ2-1; 11 positions match TRBD2. Germline CDR1 is SGDLS and CDR2 is YYNGEE. The CDR3 length is 16 residues. The junction had 6 bases not matched to a gene; V was cut back by 4 bases and J by 3 bases. Here the CDR3 DNA reads TGTGCCAGCAGCCACGGACTAGCGGGCAACTACAATGAGCAGTTCTTC. Translating gives CASSHGLAGNYNEQFF.

The rearrangement uses TRBV5-1 and TRBJ2-7; tentatively, D is TRBD1 (5 bases). The germline V and J ends were trimmed by 2 bases and 3 bases, with 12 bases remaining between them. From germline, CDR1 is SGHRS and CDR2 YFSETQ. The length of the CDR3 is 14 residues. DNA for the CDR3: TGCGCCAGCAGCTTTCTAGGGGCATACTACGAGCAGTACTTC. Residues: CASSFLGAYYEQYF.

The chain has TRBV2 and TRBJ1-6; D not resolved. CDR3 length equals 12 residues. V dropped 6 bases and J dropped 5 bases, with 5 bases sitting between them. The germline gives CDR1 SNHLY, CDR2 FYNNEI. DNA of the CDR3: TGTGCCAGCAGATCGGATAATTCACCCCTCCACTTT. This encodes CASRSDNSPLHF. The full variable domain, completed using reference TRBV2 and TRBJ1-6, is EPEVTQTPSHQVTQMGQEVILRCVPISNHLYFYWYRQILGQKVEFLVSFYNNEISEKSEIFDDQFSVERPDGSNFTLKIRSTKLEDSAMYFCASRSDNSPLHFGNGTRLTVT.

V usage is TRBV3-1 (or the pseudogene TRBV3-2) and J usage is TRBJ2-3; TRBD1 or TRBD2 may be the D gene (6 bases each). The germline V gene encodes CDR1 LGHDT and CDR2 YNNKEL (reference sequence). This CDR3 spans 16 amino acids. V was shortened by 4 bases and J by 2 bases, with 16 bases between the two germline ends. In DNA, the CDR3 is TGTGCCAGCAGCCCCTTGGGGGGCCCGACCACAGATACGCAGTATTTT. This translates into CASSPLGGPTTDTQYF.

The rearrangement uses TRBV9 and TRBJ1-5, with D uncertain. The CDR3 is 14 residues long. V dropped 0 bases and J dropped 9 bases, with 13 bases sitting between them. Per the germline V gene, CDR1 is SGDLS and CDR2 is YYNGEE. The CDR3: CASSVDSNLGPQHF. The CDR3 DNA is TGTGCCAGCAGCGTAGACTCCAACTTAGGGCCCCAGCATTTT.

This clone was picked up one time. The CDR3 reads CASTPPGLAGKDTQYF. The CDR3 bases are TGTGCCAGCACCCCACCGGGACTAGCGGGAAAAGATACGCAGTATTTT. The J gene is TRBJ2-3, the V gene TRBV7-9; 13 bases fit TRBD2. The germline V gene encodes CDR1 SEHNR and CDR2 FQNEAQ (reference sequence). This CDR3 comprises 16 residues. J gave up 5 bases and V 7 bases, and 9 bases lay outside the gene matches.

V and J are TRBV7-7 and TRBJ2-5, with D unresolved. Germline CDR1 is SSHAT and CDR2 is FNYEAQ (reference sequence). V was cut by 1 base and J by 5 bases, with 8 bases left in between. There are 13 residues in the CDR3. The CDR3 spells CASSLGYAETQYF. The CDR3 region has the DNA TGTGCCAGCAGCTTAGGTTACGCGGAGACCCAGTACTTC.

The V call is TRBV19, the J call TRBJ2-1, with 10 bases lining up with TRBD2. The CDR3 loop spans 15 amino acids. Germline lookup yields CDR1 LNHDA and CDR2 SQIVND (reference sequence). After removal of 8 bases from V and 6 bases from J, the junction contained 10 bases not matched to a gene. The CDR3 nucleotides read TGTGCCAGTCATTCAAGGACTAGCGGCATCAATGAGCAGTTCTTC. The encoded protein is CASHSRTSGINEQFF.

The chain couples TRBV4-2 to TRBJ1-5; tentatively, D is TRBD1 (6 bases). Deletions cut 3 bases from V and 3 bases from J, with 18 bases between. The CDR3 sequence is 17 residues long. Germline values: CDR1 LGHNA, CDR2 YNFKEQ. The CDR3 spells CASSQIGRGAYNQPQHF. The CDR3, as DNA: TGTGCCAGCAGCCAGATCGGCCGGGGGGCTTACAATCAGCCCCAGCATTTT.

The chain couples TRBV10-2 to TRBJ1-3; D possibly corresponds to TRBD1 (6 bases). The V gene lost 9 bases and the J gene lost 2 bases, with 17 bases spanning the gap. This CDR3 spans 15 amino acids. Germline CDR1 reads WSHSY; CDR2 reads SAAADI. CDR3 sequence: CASRRHRDAGNTIYF. DNA of the CDR3: TGCGCCAGTCGCAGACACAGGGACGCTGGAAACACCATATATTTT.

V gene TRBV5-4 combines with J gene TRBJ1-2; D gene ambiguous. Germline V lookup: CDR1 SGHNT, CDR2 YYREEE (reference sequence). The CDR3 has 13 amino acids. The V gene lost 4 bases and the J gene lost 4 bases, with 11 bases spanning the gap. CDR3 in amino acids: CASSLDRVYGYTF. CDR3 bases: TGTGCCAGCAGCCTCGACCGGGTCTATGGCTACACCTTC.

This sequence joins TRBV7-9 and TRBJ1-4, with TRBD1 matching over 9 bases. With 5 bases clipped from V and 5 bases from J, the junction kept 3 bases outside the gene matches. The CDR3 totals 14 residues. Germline V gives CDR1 SEHNR, CDR2 FQNEAQ (reference sequence). The DNA of the CDR3 is TGTGCCAGCAGCCACGGGACAGGGAATGAAAAACTGTTTTTT. It specifies CASSHGTGNEKLFF.

The J gene is TRBJ1-2, the V gene TRBV7-2; D might be TRBD1 (5 bases). Trimming shortened V by 2 bases and J by 0 bases, and 16 bases separated the two germline ends. Germline V gene sequence: CDR1 SGHTA, CDR2 FQGNSA. The CDR3 consists of 17 residues. In DNA, the CDR3 is TGTGCCAGCAGCTTAAGTCAGGGCCCGGCGGCTAACTATGGCTACACCTTC. Translated, it gives CASSLSQGPAANYGYTF.